This is a list of T cell receptor beta chains from one sample in a study of shared clonotypes between healthy human individuals. The repertoire was sequenced with immunoSEQ multiplex PCR; TCRdb's copy has only in-frame clones and lacks some. In the table there are over a million clones, around 78% of which are singletons. Material for sequencing was memory CD4+ T cells from PBMCs. These receptors originate from a man between 18 and 29 years old in good health. Some clones in this sample may be carry-over from other donors' samples. Both conserved end residues are part of each CDR3. Each record gives: J gene, clone size, V gene, D gene, CDR3 protein, CDR3 DNA. The D gene is left open where the match is weak. Rows give clone size only sometimes, using once, few, many, or a class for an expanded clone.

>TRBJ2-5|-|TRBV30|-
CAWSVWEGEETQYF
TGTGCCTGGAGTGTCTGGGAAGGTGAAGAGACCCAGTACTTC
>TRBJ2-5|-|TRBV7-2|-
CASSFGHEGGTQYF
TGTGCCAGCAGCTTCGGACACGAGGGGGGGACCCAGTACTTC
>TRBJ2-7|-|TRBV4-1|TRBD1
CASSPIGTASYEQYF
TGCGCCAGCAGCCCGATCGGGACAGCTTCCTACGAGCAGTACTTC
>TRBJ2-5|-|TRBV9|-
CASSVGGLARQETQYF
TGTGCCAGCAGCGTAGGAGGGCTAGCTAGGCAAGAGACCCAGTACTTC
>TRBJ2-2|-|TRBV5-1|-
CASSSTTGGHTGELFF
TGCGCCAGCAGCTCTACGACCGGGGGGCACACCGGGGAGCTGTTTTTT
>TRBJ2-7|once|TRBV28|-
CASSPGTPQTYEQYF
TGTGCCAGCAGCCCCGGGACCCCTCAGACCTACGAGCAGTACTTC
>TRBJ1-3|-|TRBV28|-
CASSLGGRNTIYF
TGTGCCAGCAGTTTAGGCGGAAGAAACACCATATATTTT
>TRBJ1-2|-|TRBV28|-
CASRTGDYGYTF
TGTGCCAGCAGAACGGGGGACTATGGCTACACCTTC
>TRBJ2-7|-|TRBV28|-
CASSLPLGHEQYF
TGTGCCAGCAGTTTGCCCCTAGGACACGAGCAGTACTTC
>TRBJ2-1|-|TRBV5-8|TRBD1
CASSLAEKTGGYNEQFF
TGTGCCAGCAGCTTGGCCGAGAAGACAGGGGGGTACAATGAGCAGTTCTTC
>TRBJ2-7|few|TRBV29-1|-
CSVEGKTKGSEQYF
TGCAGCGTTGAAGGAAAGACGAAGGGTTCCGAGCAGTACTTC
>TRBJ2-7|-|TRBV6-7|-
CAAKVLKARQYYEQYF
TGTGCCGCTAAAGTACTAAAAGCCCGACAGTACTACGAGCAGTACTTC
>TRBJ2-7|-|TRBV7-9|TRBD1
CASSSSGGSYEQYF
TGTGCCAGCAGCTCATCAGGGGGCTCCTACGAGCAGTACTTC
>TRBJ2-7|few|TRBV14|TRBD1
CASSPSGTGGYEQYF
TGTGCCAGCAGCCCGTCGGGGACAGGGGGCTACGAGCAGTACTTC
>TRBJ2-7|-|TRBV6-5|-
CASSSPGTYEQYF
TGTGCCAGCAGTTCACCGGGGACCTACGAGCAGTACTTC
>TRBJ2-7|-|TRBV29-1|-
CSVGKTDREQYF
TGCAGCGTCGGCAAGACAGACCGCGAGCAGTACTTC
>TRBJ2-1|few|TRBV5-1|-
CASSLGERARQFF
TGCGCCAGCAGCTTGGGCGAGCGGGCGAGGCAGTTCTTC
>TRBJ2-5|-|TRBV12-5|-
CASGLVTGQWVTQYF
TGTGCTAGTGGTTTGGTAACAGGGCAATGGGTGACCCAGTACTTC
>TRBJ2-5|-|TRBV9|TRBD2
CASSGTGTSGETQYF
TGTGCCAGCAGCGGGACCGGGACTAGCGGGGAGACCCAGTACTTC
>TRBJ2-7|-|TRBV19|TRBD2
CASKREGLAGNEQYF
TGTGCCAGTAAAAGGGAGGGCCTAGCGGGTAACGAGCAGTACTTC
>TRBJ1-4|-|TRBV30|-
CAWSGEAGPTNEKLFF
TGTGCCTGGAGTGGGGAAGCAGGGCCGACTAATGAAAAACTGTTTTTT
>TRBJ2-5|few|TRBV6-6|-
CASSSRDSAEETQYF
TGTGCCAGCAGTTCTCGGGACTCAGCAGAAGAGACCCAGTACTTC
>TRBJ1-2|-|TRBV6-5|TRBD1
CASSDRGRGYGYTF
TGTGCCAGCAGTGACAGGGGGCGAGGCTATGGCTACACCTTC
>TRBJ1-3|-|TRBV18|-
CASSVTNGNTIYF
TGTGCCAGCTCAGTAACCAACGGAAACACCATATATTTT
>TRBJ2-5|-|TRBV5-1|TRBD2
CASSRGSSGSQETQYF
TGCGCCAGCAGCCGTGGGTCTAGCGGGTCCCAAGAGACCCAGTACTTC
>TRBJ1-1|-|TRBV7-8|TRBD1
CASSLGGRGTGGTEAFF
TGTGCCAGCAGCTTAGGAGGGAGGGGTACAGGGGGCACTGAAGCTTTCTTT
>TRBJ2-7|-|TRBV5-1|-
CASSLDRYGEQYF
TGCGCCAGCAGCTTGGACAGGTACGGGGAGCAGTACTTC
>TRBJ2-3|-|TRBV28|-
CASSPLADGTDTQYF
TGTGCCAGCAGCCCTTTAGCGGACGGCACAGATACGCAGTATTTT
>TRBJ2-7|-|TRBV7-2|-
CASSLTGQLYEQYF
TGTGCCAGCAGCTTAACCGGGCAGCTTTACGAGCAGTACTTC
>TRBJ2-1|few|TRBV18|TRBD2
CASSAGGPVEQFF
TGTGCCAGCTCAGCGGGAGGGCCAGTTGAGCAGTTCTTC
>TRBJ2-3|few|TRBV4-1|-
CASSSTWGLGTDTQYF
TGCGCCAGCAGCTCAACGTGGGGCCTCGGCACAGATACGCAGTATTTT
>TRBJ1-5|-|TRBV5-1|-
CASSLSAGGKPQHF
TGCGCCAGCAGCCTAAGCGCGGGCGGCAAGCCCCAGCATTTT
>TRBJ2-5|-|TRBV5-1|TRBD1
CASSSYGQGQETQYF
TGCGCCAGCAGCTCTTACGGACAGGGCCAAGAGACCCAGTACTTC
>TRBJ2-3|-|TRBV19|TRBD1
CASRSTGLTSTDTQYF
TGTGCCAGTAGGTCGACAGGGCTTACTAGCACAGATACGCAGTATTTT
>TRBJ2-7|-|TRBV19|-
CASSIATAPGYEQYF
TGTGCCAGTAGTATAGCGACGGCTCCTGGCTACGAGCAGTACTTC
>TRBJ2-3|-|TRBV6-4|-
CASSQGFADTQYF
TGTGCCAGCAGCCAGGGTTTTGCAGATACGCAGTATTTT
>TRBJ2-7|-|TRBV6-1|TRBD1
CASSDPGGTGGDPYEQYF
TGTGCCAGCAGTGACCCGGGAGGGACAGGGGGCGACCCCTACGAGCAGTACTTC
>TRBJ1-2|-|TRBV4-1|-
CASSQGGRGRDGYTF
TGCGCCAGCAGCCAAGGGGGACGGGGGCGAGATGGCTACACCTTC
>TRBJ2-7|-|TRBV11-2|TRBD2
CASSLGSSGISYEQYF
TGTGCCAGCAGCTTAGGGTCTAGCGGGATTTCCTACGAGCAGTACTTC